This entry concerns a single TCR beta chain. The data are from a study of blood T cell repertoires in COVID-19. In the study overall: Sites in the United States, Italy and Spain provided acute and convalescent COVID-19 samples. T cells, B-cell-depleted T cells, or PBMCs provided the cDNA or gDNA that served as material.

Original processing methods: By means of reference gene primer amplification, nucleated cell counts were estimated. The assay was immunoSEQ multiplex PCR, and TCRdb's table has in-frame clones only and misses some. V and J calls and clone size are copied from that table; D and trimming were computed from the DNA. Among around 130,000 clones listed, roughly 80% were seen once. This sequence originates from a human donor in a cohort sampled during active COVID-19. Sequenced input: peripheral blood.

CDR3: CASSLGTGVGYEQYF. CDR3 coding DNA: TGTGCCAGCAGCCTAGGGACAGGGGTAGGCTACGAGCAGTACTTC. V and J are TRBV11-2 and TRBJ2-7, with 10 bases matching TRBD1. CDR3 length equals 15 residues. Unmatched junction bases numbered 7, after V lost 5 bases and J lost 3 bases. Germline CDR1 SGHAT, CDR2 FQNNGV.